The 14 T cell receptor beta chains reported below all come from one sample, sequenced in a study of T cell changes during pregnancy in multiple sclerosis. Method: immunoSEQ multiplex PCR; TCRdb's copy keeps in-frame clones and lacks some. The sample lists about 20,000 clones, 80% to 90% seen once, with 20% in the top ten. The source was CD8+ T cells from peripheral blood mononuclear cells, collected after pregnancy. All receptors come from a female donor in good health, enrolled as a control in a pregnancy study.

The gene calls are TRBV6-5 and TRBJ1-4; D possibly corresponds to TRBD1 (6 bases). This CDR3 is built from 15 residues. Germline loops: CDR1 MNHEY, CDR2 SVGAGI. V dropped 6 bases and J dropped 12 bases, with 23 bases sitting between them. The CDR3 spells CASSPSRGGLWELFF. The CDR3 bases are TGTGCCAGCAGCCCCTCTAGGGGGGGTCTCTGGGAACTGTTTTTT.

The chain recombines TRBV7-9 with TRBJ2-7, with 14 bases identical to TRBD2. After removal of 4 bases from V and 5 bases from J, the junction contained 1 base not matched to a gene. The CDR3 length is 14 residues. Germline V gene data show CDR1 as SEHNR and CDR2 as FQNEAQ (reference sequence). Written as DNA, the CDR3 is TGTGCCAGCAGCTCGGGACTAGCGGGAGACGAGCAGTACTTC. It encodes CASSSGLAGDEQYF.

This clone is medium-sized (0.01 to 0.1%) by share. CDR3 nucleotides: TGTGCCAGCAGTCCCACACAGGGGGCGCTGGAAAAACTGTTTTTT. Translation: CASSPTQGALEKLFF. The chain recombines TRBV27 with TRBJ1-4; 9 bases agree with TRBD1. The germline gives CDR1 MNHEY, CDR2 SMNVEV (reference sequence). V trimming: 5 bases; J trimming: 8 bases; junction bases outside the gene matches: 9. CDR3 length equals 15 residues.

This chain joins TRBV4-3 and TRBJ2-7; TRBD1 matches 7 bases. This CDR3 has 17 amino acids. From germline, CDR1 is LGHNA and CDR2 YSLEER. After removal of 3 bases from V and 3 bases from J, the junction contained 14 bases not matched to a gene. The CDR3 reads CASSHTLAWTGDYEQYF. CDR3 in DNA: TGCGCCAGCAGCCACACTCTTGCTTGGACAGGAGACTACGAGCAGTACTTC.

The chain uses TRBV27 and TRBJ1-1; D is possibly TRBD1 (6 bases). The V gene's germline CDR1 is MNHEY and CDR2 SMNVEV (reference sequence). Trimming left V 10 bases short and J 0 bases short, with 12 bases between. The CDR3 length is 13 residues. The CDR3 DNA sequence: TGTGCCACCCTTGGGGGCCTGAACACTGAAGCTTTCTTT. Amino acid sequence: CATLGGLNTEAFF.

This rearrangement joins TRBV4-2 to TRBJ2-6, with TRBD2 matching 7 bases. The CDR3 is 16 residues long. V trimming: 1 base; J trimming: 0 bases; junction bases outside the gene matches: 0. From germline, CDR1 is LGHNA and CDR2 YNFKEQ. Here the CDR3 DNA reads TGTGCCAGCAGCCAAGCGGGGGGCTCTGGGGCCAACGTCCTGACTTTC. Protein: CASSQAGGSGANVLTF.

J is TRBJ1-3 and V is TRBV5-4; D ambiguous. This CDR3 has 15 amino acids. V was shortened by 0 bases and J by 0 bases, with 7 bases between the two germline ends. Germline CDR1 and CDR2: SGHNT and YYREEE (reference sequence). The CDR3 spells CASSLGLSSGNTIYF. The DNA of the CDR3 is TGTGCCAGCAGCTTGGGTCTGAGCTCTGGAAACACCATATATTTT.

This clone was seen a handful of times. J is TRBJ2-3 and V is TRBV7-8, with 8 nucleotides matching TRBD1. CDR3 length: 17 residues. The junction had 9 bases not matched to a gene; V was cut back by 4 bases and J by 0 bases. Germline V gene data show CDR1 as SGHVS and CDR2 as FQNEAQ. CDR3 sequence reads: CASSWPDRGSSTDTQYF. The CDR3 nucleotides are TGTGCCAGCAGCTGGCCTGACAGGGGATCTAGCACAGATACGCAGTATTTT.

The J gene is TRBJ2-1, the V gene TRBV6-1; D not resolved. The V gene's germline CDR1 is MNHNS and CDR2 SASEGT. Deletions cut 3 bases from V and 8 bases from J, with 17 bases between. This CDR3 comprises 15 residues. CDR3 region: CASSEPSRRYHEQFF. In DNA, the CDR3 is TGTGCCAGCAGTGAGCCGAGCCGTCGGTACCATGAGCAGTTCTTC.

This clone was recorded only once. V and J are TRBV5-6 and TRBJ1-2; a weak D match, TRBD1 (5 bases). This CDR3 is 12 amino acids long. V was clipped by 5 bases and J by 2 bases, with 7 bases between them. Germline V gene data show CDR1 as SGHDT and CDR2 as YYEEEE. The CDR3 region is CASSSGNYGYTF. DNA for the CDR3: TGTGCCAGCAGTTCAGGGAACTATGGCTACACCTTC.

The chain couples TRBV9 to TRBJ1-1; D not certain. CDR1 and CDR2 (germline): SGDLS, YYNGEE. The CDR3 is made up of 13 amino acids. Trimming cost V 0 bases and J 3 bases, with 6 bases left between them. The CDR3 here is CASSVGGHTEAFF. CDR3 nucleotides: TGTGCCAGCAGCGTAGGAGGCCACACTGAAGCTTTCTTT.

The chain links TRBV27 to TRBJ1-5, with unresolved D. The CDR3 sequence is 14 residues long. The germline gives CDR1 MNHEY, CDR2 SMNVEV (reference sequence). Trimming left V 0 bases short and J 4 bases short, with 7 bases between. The CDR3 is CASSLSPYNQPQHF. The DNA for the CDR3 is TGTGCCAGCAGTTTATCCCCCTATAATCAGCCCCAGCATTTT.

The chain couples TRBV6-6 to TRBJ1-2; D might be TRBD1 (5 bases). CDR1 and CDR2 (germline): MNHNY, SVGAGI (reference sequence). This CDR3 comprises 16 residues. Trimming shortened V by 2 bases and J by 3 bases, and 16 bases separated the two germline ends. The CDR3 reads CASSYPGGVGDYGYTF. The CDR3 nucleotides read TGTGCCAGCAGTTACCCGGGGGGGGTAGGTGACTATGGCTACACCTTC.

The chain is built from TRBV4-3 and TRBJ1-4; 8 nucleotides align to TRBD1. The CDR3 covers 15 residues. CDR1 and CDR2 from the germline V gene are LGHNA and YSLEER. The V segment lost 1 base and the J segment 7 bases; nucleotides outside the gene matches: 5. Here the CDR3 DNA reads TGCGCCAGCAGCCAAGCCACAGGGGGTAGTGAAAAACTGTTTTTT. It translates to CASSQATGGSEKLFF.